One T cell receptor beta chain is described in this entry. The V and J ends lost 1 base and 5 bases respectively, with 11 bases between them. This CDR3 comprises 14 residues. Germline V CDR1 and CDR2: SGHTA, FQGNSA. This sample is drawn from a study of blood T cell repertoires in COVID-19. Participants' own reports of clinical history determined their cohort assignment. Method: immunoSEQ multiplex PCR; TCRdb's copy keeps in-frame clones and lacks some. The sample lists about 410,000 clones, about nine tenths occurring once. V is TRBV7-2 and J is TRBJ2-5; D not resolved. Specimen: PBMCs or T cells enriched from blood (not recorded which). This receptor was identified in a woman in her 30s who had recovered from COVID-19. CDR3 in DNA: TGTGCCAGCAGCTTAGTGTTTGGCCAGGAGACCCAGTACTTC. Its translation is CASSLVFGQETQYF.